The 29 T cell receptor beta chains presented below share a single source sample, sequenced in a study of blood T cell repertoires in COVID-19. Repertoires were generated with immunoSEQ multiplex PCR, while TCRdb's copy carries only in-frame clones and drops some. The sample records tens of thousands of clones, around nine tenths being singletons. The sequenced material came from peripheral blood. These receptors originate from an elderly man with acute or convalescent COVID-19.

This rearrangement joins TRBV19 to TRBJ1-2, with 10 bases aligning to TRBD1. Germline V gene lookup returns CDR1 LNHDA and CDR2 SQIVND (reference sequence). This CDR3 has 14 amino acids. The ends lost 5 bases at V and 6 bases at J; junction bases unmatched: 6. The CDR3 loop is CASSGRQGAHGYTF. The CDR3 nucleotides read TGTGCCAGTAGTGGGAGACAGGGGGCTCATGGCTACACCTTC.

The V call is TRBV24-1, the J call TRBJ1-2; D uncertain. Germline CDR1 and CDR2: KGHDR and SFDVKD. Trimming removed 6 bases at V and 4 bases at J, with 11 bases between. The length of the CDR3 is 13 residues. CDR3 nucleotides: TGTGCCACCAGTCGGGAGCAGGCCTATGGCTACACCTTC. Encoded protein: CATSREQAYGYTF.

This sequence joins TRBV6-6 and TRBJ1-1; the D is unclear. CDR3 size: 13 residues. Trimming stripped 5 bases from V and 1 base from J, with 8 bases between. Germline CDR1 MNHNY, CDR2 SVGAGI (reference sequence). Here the CDR3 reads CASSKTANTEAFF. The CDR3 region has the DNA TGTGCCAGCAGTAAAACAGCGAACACTGAAGCTTTCTTT.

This CDR3 reads CASSPRPATEAGELFF. The CDR3 bases are TGTGCCAGCAGCCCACGCCCAGCGACAGAAGCCGGGGAGCTGTTTTTT. The chain is built from TRBV7-9 and TRBJ2-2; tentatively, D is TRBD1 (5 bases). Trimming pared 5 bases from V and 6 bases from J, leaving 19 bases between. The CDR3 runs to 16 residues. Germline V gene lookup returns CDR1 SEHNR and CDR2 FQNEAQ (reference sequence).

The J gene is TRBJ2-3, the V gene TRBV5-1; 11 bases map to TRBD2. Germline V gene sequence: CDR1 SGHRS, CDR2 YFSETQ. Trimming at V came to 0 bases and at J to 5 bases, leaving 8 bases not matched to a gene. This CDR3 spans 17 amino acids. CDR3 DNA: TGCGCCAGCAGCTTGGAGGTAGCGGGAGGGCCGGGAGATACGCAGTATTTT. Residues: CASSLEVAGGPGDTQYF.

The J gene is TRBJ2-3, the V gene TRBV29-1; TRBD1 might be the D (5 bases). The CDR3 has 16 amino acids. Trimming shortened V by 1 base and J by 1 base, and 15 bases separated the two germline ends. CDR1 and CDR2 from the germline V gene are SQVTM and ANQGSEA. The CDR3 here is CSVEGGAERRTDTQYF. CDR3 sequence (DNA): TGCAGCGTTGAAGGTGGGGCAGAAAGACGCACAGATACGCAGTATTTT.

The J gene is TRBJ2-3, the V gene TRBV4-2; 8 bases are a match to TRBD2. CDR1 is LGHNA and CDR2 is YNFKEQ in the germline V gene. V was clipped by 2 bases and J by 6 bases; unmatched bases: 13. CDR3 size: 17 residues. CDR3 nucleotides: TGTGCCAGCAGCCAACTTAGGTGGCGGGGGGCCGGGGATACGCAGTATTTT. This encodes CASSQLRWRGAGDTQYF.

J is TRBJ1-1 and V is TRBV29-1; D perhaps matches TRBD1 (5 bases). Germline V gene lookup returns CDR1 SQVTM and CDR2 ANQGSEA. The V end was cut by 7 bases, the J end by 3 bases, with 9 bases between. The length of the CDR3 is 11 residues. CDR3 in DNA: TGCAGCGGGCGGGACGACACTGAAGCTTTCTTT. Its protein product is CSGRDDTEAFF.

This sequence joins TRBV27 and TRBJ1-5; the D is unclear. The ends were cut back, 4 bases at V and 9 bases at J, with 10 bases in the middle. Germline CDR1 MNHEY, CDR2 SMNVEV (reference sequence). CDR3 length equals 12 residues. Here the CDR3 DNA reads TGTGCCAGCAGTTCCGGGATTGGGCCCCAGCATTTT. Protein: CASSSGIGPQHF.

This chain connects TRBV12-5 to TRBJ1-5; D perhaps matches TRBD1 (5 bases). With 0 bases removed from V and 2 bases from J, the gap between germline ends came to 14 bases. Germline CDR1 reads LGHNT; CDR2 reads FRNRAP. The CDR3 is 17 residues long. CDR3 in DNA: TGTGCTAGTGGTTTGGTACCCTGGGGCGCGGGCAATCAGCCCCAGCATTTT. This gives the protein CASGLVPWGAGNQPQHF.

V gene TRBV7-9 combines with J gene TRBJ2-7, with 9 bases that match TRBD1. In germline, CDR1 is SEHNR, CDR2 FQNEAQ (reference sequence). The CDR3 loop spans 14 amino acids. J gave up 5 bases and V 5 bases, and 7 bases lay outside the gene matches. CDR3 sequence: CASSKGQGFHEQYF. In DNA, the CDR3 is TGTGCCAGCAGCAAGGGACAGGGTTTCCACGAGCAGTACTTC.

J is TRBJ2-3 and V is TRBV9; TRBD2 matches 11 bases. Germline V gene data show CDR1 as SGDLS and CDR2 as YYNGEE. The ends lost 1 base at V and 4 bases at J; junction bases unmatched: 2. CDR3 length equals 15 residues. CDR3: CASSVLAGGADTQYF. The CDR3 DNA follows: TGTGCCAGCAGCGTACTAGCGGGAGGAGCAGATACGCAGTATTTT.

The rearrangement uses TRBV6-6 and TRBJ1-4; TRBD1 might be the D (5 bases). Per germline, CDR1 MNHNY and CDR2 SVGAGI (reference sequence). The CDR3 is 15 residues long. Trimming removed 6 bases at V and 7 bases at J, with 18 bases between. CDR3 in DNA: TGTGCCAGCAGCCAGCGGGGATTTGGGGGTGAAAAACTGTTTTTT. Translating it yields CASSQRGFGGEKLFF.

The rearrangement links TRBV19 to TRBJ2-2; 10 bases are a match to TRBD1. The CDR3 runs to 16 residues. V lost 0 bases, J lost 3 bases, and 1 base stayed unmatched. The V gene's germline CDR1 is LNHDA and CDR2 SQIVND (reference sequence). The CDR3 is CASSIETGGYTGELFF. The CDR3 DNA is TGTGCCAGTAGTATAGAGACAGGGGGCTACACCGGGGAGCTGTTTTTT.

This sequence joins TRBV25-1 and TRBJ2-3; possible D gene TRBD2, 6 bases. Germline V gives CDR1 MGHDK, CDR2 SYGVNS. This CDR3 is 12 amino acids long. V dropped 6 bases and J dropped 4 bases, with 8 bases sitting between them. The CDR3 sequence: CASRTSSDTQYF. CDR3 nucleotide sequence: TGTGCCAGCAGGACTAGTTCAGATACGCAGTATTTT.

V and J are TRBV27 and TRBJ2-7; maybe TRBD2 (6 bases). CDR3 length equals 15 residues. Trimming removed 5 bases at V and 5 bases at J, with 19 bases between. Looked up from germline, CDR1 is MNHEY and CDR2 is SMNVEV (reference sequence). The CDR3 loop reads CASSARDLGMHEQYF. The CDR3 DNA follows: TGTGCCAGCAGTGCTCGGGACTTAGGTATGCACGAGCAGTACTTC.

This chain uses TRBV6-1 with TRBJ1-2; D not resolved. This CDR3 contains 15 residues. V lost 0 bases to trimming and J lost 0 bases, with 8 bases between them. CDR1 MNHNS and CDR2 SASEGT come from the germline V gene. CDR3 sequence (DNA): TGTGCCAGCAGTGAAGCGGCAACTACTAACTATGGCTACACCTTC. This translates into CASSEAATTNYGYTF.

V and J are TRBV3-1 (or the pseudogene TRBV3-2) and TRBJ1-5, with 10 bases identical to TRBD1. Per the germline V gene, CDR1 is LGHDT and CDR2 is YNNKEL (reference sequence). The junction had 8 bases not matched to a gene; V was cut back by 3 bases and J by 6 bases. The length of the CDR3 is 16 residues. DNA of the CDR3: TGTGCCAGCAGCCAGCGGACAGGGGGAAGGGGTCAGCCCCAGCATTTT. Encoded protein: CASSQRTGGRGQPQHF.

The chain joins TRBV5-1 to TRBJ2-7; D uncertain. Trimming removed 4 bases at V and 6 bases at J, with 23 bases between. The CDR3 runs to 16 residues. CDR1 is SGHRS and CDR2 is YFSETQ in the germline V gene. CDR3 region: CASSPWAGDLLSEQYF. As DNA, the CDR3 is TGCGCCAGCAGCCCTTGGGCAGGCGACCTGCTGAGCGAGCAGTACTTC.

This clone showed up just a few times. The rearrangement links TRBV5-4 to TRBJ2-7; 8 bases are shared with TRBD1. The CDR3 loop spans 15 amino acids. Germline V lookup: CDR1 SGHNT, CDR2 YYREEE (reference sequence). V gave up 1 base and J gave up 3 bases; unmatched junction bases: 6. The CDR3 DNA reads TGTGCCAGCAGCTTGCATACAGGGGGGATCTACGAGCAGTACTTC. Protein product: CASSLHTGGIYEQYF.

The CDR3 is CASSFSATGWEETQYF. The CDR3 DNA reads as TGTGCCAGCAGCTTCTCCGCGACAGGTTGGGAGGAGACCCAGTACTTC. The V gene is TRBV7-2, the J gene TRBJ2-5; possible D gene TRBD1, 6 bases. CDR3 length equals 16 residues. Per germline, CDR1 SGHTA and CDR2 FQGNSA. Deletions cut 3 bases from V and 5 bases from J, with 19 bases between.

The rearrangement links TRBV30 to TRBJ1-4; TRBD1 agrees at 7 bases. From germline, CDR1 is GTSNPN and CDR2 SVGIG (reference sequence). The CDR3 is made up of 13 amino acids. V shed 3 bases and J 2 bases; nucleotides not matched to a gene: 0. CDR3 in amino acids: CAWRGGTNEKLFF. Written as DNA, the CDR3 is TGTGCCTGGAGAGGGGGCACTAATGAAAAACTGTTTTTT. Combining the CDR3 with reference TRBV30 and TRBJ1-4 gives the whole variable domain SQTIHQWPATLVQPVGSPLSLECTVEGTSNPNLYWYRQAAGRGLQLLFYSVGIGQISSEVPQNLSASRPQDRQFILSSKKLLLSDSGFYLCAWRGGTNEKLFFGSGTQLSVL.

V usage is TRBV18 and J usage is TRBJ2-7; 11 bases agree with TRBD1. Trimming removed 4 bases from V and 4 bases from J; junction bases left unmatched: 3. Germline V gene data show CDR1 as KGHSH and CDR2 as LQKENI. CDR3 length equals 14 residues. DNA for the CDR3: TGTGCCAGCTCACTTGGACAGGGGGCTTACGAGCAGTACTTC. Translation: CASSLGQGAYEQYF.

The chain joins TRBV5-1 to TRBJ2-7, with 7 bases identical to TRBD2. Unmatched junction bases numbered 6, after V lost 2 bases and J lost 4 bases. This CDR3 has 14 amino acids. Germline loops: CDR1 SGHRS, CDR2 YFSETQ. The DNA for the CDR3 is TGCGCCAGCAGCTTAACTAGCGTGCAGTACGAGCAGTACTTC. This sequence encodes CASSLTSVQYEQYF. The full variable domain, rest sourced from reference TRBV5-1 and TRBJ2-7, is KAGVTQTPRYLIKTRGQQVTLSCSPISGHRSVSWYQQTPGQGLQFLFEYFSETQRNKGNFPGRFSGRQFSNSRSEMNVSTLELGDSALYLCASSLTSVQYEQYFGPGTRLTVT.

The chain employs TRBV10-3 and TRBJ1-4, with TRBD1 identical over 9 bases. V was clipped by 10 bases and J by 7 bases; unmatched bases: 4. Germline V gene data show CDR1 as ENHRY and CDR2 as SYGVKD. The CDR3 length is 12 residues. The CDR3 DNA sequence: TGTGCCACGAGACAGGGGGGTGAAAAACTGTTTTTT. Protein product: CATRQGGEKLFF.

The genes are TRBV12-3 or TRBV12-4 and TRBJ1-1; D remains unclear. This CDR3 is 13 amino acids long. V shed 2 bases and J shed 2 bases, with 6 bases lying between them. The CDR3 region has the DNA TGTGCCAGCAGTTTAATTCGTAACACTGAAGCTTTCTTT. It is translated as CASSLIRNTEAFF.

This chain links TRBV19 with TRBJ2-2; the D gene is possibly TRBD1 (6 bases). Germline V gene data show CDR1 as LNHDA and CDR2 as SQIVND (reference sequence). This CDR3 has 13 amino acids. V lost 3 bases to trimming and J lost 6 bases, with 8 bases between them. CDR3 loop: CASSIGQPGELFF. The CDR3 DNA is TGTGCCAGTAGTATTGGACAGCCCGGGGAGCTGTTTTTT.

J is TRBJ1-5 and V is TRBV19; perhaps TRBD1 as D (5 bases). Germline CDR1 is LNHDA and CDR2 is SQIVND (reference sequence). The CDR3 has 12 amino acids. Trimming stripped 6 bases from V and 4 bases from J, with 7 bases between. Written as DNA, the CDR3 is TGTGCCAGTAGCCAGGGTAATCAGCCCCAGCATTTT. Protein: CASSQGNQPQHF. The variable domain in full, completed from reference TRBV19 and TRBJ1-5, reads DGGITQSPKYLFRKEGQNVTLSCEQNLNHDAMYWYRQDPGQGLRLIYYSQIVNDFQKGDIAEGYSVSREKKESFPLTVTSAQKNPTAFYLCASSQGNQPQHFGDGTRLSIL.

The chain uses TRBV5-1 and TRBJ1-5, with unresolved D. Trimming removed 0 bases at V and 0 bases at J, with 7 bases between. Germline V gene data show CDR1 as SGHRS and CDR2 as YFSETQ. CDR3 length equals 15 residues. The CDR3, as DNA: TGCGCCAGCAGCTTGGGTGTAGATAGCAATCAGCCCCAGCATTTT. This gives the protein CASSLGVDSNQPQHF. The whole variable domain, remainder taken from reference TRBV5-1 and TRBJ1-5, is KAGVTQTPRYLIKTRGQQVTLSCSPISGHRSVSWYQQTPGQGLQFLFEYFSETQRNKGNFPGRFSGRQFSNSRSEMNVSTLELGDSALYLCASSLGVDSNQPQHFGDGTRLSIL.